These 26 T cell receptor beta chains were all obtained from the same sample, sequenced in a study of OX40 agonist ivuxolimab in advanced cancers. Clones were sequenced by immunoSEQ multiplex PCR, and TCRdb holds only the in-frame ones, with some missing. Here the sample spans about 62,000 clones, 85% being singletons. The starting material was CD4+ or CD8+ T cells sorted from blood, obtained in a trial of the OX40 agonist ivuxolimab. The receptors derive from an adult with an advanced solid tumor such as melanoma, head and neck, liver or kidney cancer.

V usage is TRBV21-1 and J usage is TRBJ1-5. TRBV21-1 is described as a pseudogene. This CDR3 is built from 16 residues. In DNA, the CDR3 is TGTGCCAGCAGCAAAGCGAGGGATGTCGGCAATCAGCCCCAGCATTTT. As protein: CASSKARDVGNQPQHF.

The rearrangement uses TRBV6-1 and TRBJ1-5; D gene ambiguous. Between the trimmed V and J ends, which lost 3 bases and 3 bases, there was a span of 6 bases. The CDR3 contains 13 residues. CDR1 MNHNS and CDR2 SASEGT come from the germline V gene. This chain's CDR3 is CASSDGLNQPQHF. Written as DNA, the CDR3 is TGTGCCAGCAGTGATGGCCTCAATCAGCCCCAGCATTTT.

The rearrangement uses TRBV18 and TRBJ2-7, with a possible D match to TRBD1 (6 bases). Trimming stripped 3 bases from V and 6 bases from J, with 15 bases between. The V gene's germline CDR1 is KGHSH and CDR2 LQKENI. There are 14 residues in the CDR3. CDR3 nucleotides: TGTGCCAGCTCACCCCGTGTGGGGACATCCGAGCAGTACTTC. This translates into CASSPRVGTSEQYF.

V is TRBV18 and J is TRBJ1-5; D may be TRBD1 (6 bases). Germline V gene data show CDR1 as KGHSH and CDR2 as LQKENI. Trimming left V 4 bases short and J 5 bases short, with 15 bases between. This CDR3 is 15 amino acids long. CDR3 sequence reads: CASSRGYDRYQPQHF. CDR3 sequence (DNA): TGTGCCAGCTCACGGGGATATGACAGGTATCAGCCCCAGCATTTT.

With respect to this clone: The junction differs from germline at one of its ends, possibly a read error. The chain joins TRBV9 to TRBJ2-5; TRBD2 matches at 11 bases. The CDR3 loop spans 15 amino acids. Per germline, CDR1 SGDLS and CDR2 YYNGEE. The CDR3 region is CASSVAGTSGEAQYF. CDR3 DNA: TGTGCCAGCAGCGTGGCCGGGACTAGCGGAGAGGCCCAGTACTTC. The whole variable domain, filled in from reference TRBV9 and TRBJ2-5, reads DSGVTQTPKHLITATGQRVTLRCSPRSGDLSVYWYQQSLDQGLQFLIQYYNGEERAKGNILERFSAQQFPDLHSELNLSSLELGDSALYFCASSVAGTSGEAQYFGPGTRLLVL.

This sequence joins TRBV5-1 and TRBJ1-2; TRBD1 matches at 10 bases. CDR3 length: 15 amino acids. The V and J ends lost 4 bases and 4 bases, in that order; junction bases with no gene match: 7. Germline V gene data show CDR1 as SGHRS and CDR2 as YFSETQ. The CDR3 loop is CASSMGGQGSYGYTF. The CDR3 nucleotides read TGCGCCAGCAGCATGGGGGGACAGGGGTCCTATGGCTACACCTTC.

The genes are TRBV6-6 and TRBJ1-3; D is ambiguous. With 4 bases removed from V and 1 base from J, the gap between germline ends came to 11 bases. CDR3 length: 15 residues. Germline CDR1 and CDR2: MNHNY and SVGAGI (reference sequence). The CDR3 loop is CASSLATDSGNTIYF. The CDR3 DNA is TGTGCCAGCAGTTTGGCCACAGATTCTGGAAACACCATATATTTT.

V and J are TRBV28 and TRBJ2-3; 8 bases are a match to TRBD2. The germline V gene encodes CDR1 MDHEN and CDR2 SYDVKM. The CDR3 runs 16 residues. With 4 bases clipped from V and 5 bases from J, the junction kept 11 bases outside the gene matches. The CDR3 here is CASSSSGTRVGDTQYF. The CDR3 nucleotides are TGTGCCAGCAGTTCGTCCGGGACTAGGGTCGGAGATACGCAGTATTTT. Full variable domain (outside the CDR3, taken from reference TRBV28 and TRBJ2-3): DVKVTQSSRYLVKRTGEKVFLECVQDMDHENMFWYRQDPGLGLRLIYFSYDVKMKEKGDIPEGYSVSREKKERFSLILESASTNQTSMYLCASSSSGTRVGDTQYFGPGTRLTVL.

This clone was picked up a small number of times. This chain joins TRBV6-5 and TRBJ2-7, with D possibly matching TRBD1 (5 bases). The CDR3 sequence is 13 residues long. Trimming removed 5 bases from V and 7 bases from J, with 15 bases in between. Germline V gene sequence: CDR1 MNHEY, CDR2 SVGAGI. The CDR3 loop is CASSPQVGSEQYF. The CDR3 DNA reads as TGTGCCAGCAGTCCACAGGTGGGGTCAGAGCAGTACTTC.

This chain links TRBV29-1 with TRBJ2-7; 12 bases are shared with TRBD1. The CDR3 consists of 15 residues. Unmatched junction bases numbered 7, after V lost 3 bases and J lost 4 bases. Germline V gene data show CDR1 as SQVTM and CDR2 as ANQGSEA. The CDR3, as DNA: TGCAGCGTTGAGATTGGGGGACAGGGGGCGTACGAGCAGTACTTC. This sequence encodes CSVEIGGQGAYEQYF.

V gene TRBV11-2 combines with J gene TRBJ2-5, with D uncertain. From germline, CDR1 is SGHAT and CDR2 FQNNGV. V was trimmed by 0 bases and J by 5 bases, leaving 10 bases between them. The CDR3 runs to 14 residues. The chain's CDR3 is CASSLDGRSETQYF. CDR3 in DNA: TGTGCCAGCAGCTTAGATGGCAGGTCGGAGACCCAGTACTTC.

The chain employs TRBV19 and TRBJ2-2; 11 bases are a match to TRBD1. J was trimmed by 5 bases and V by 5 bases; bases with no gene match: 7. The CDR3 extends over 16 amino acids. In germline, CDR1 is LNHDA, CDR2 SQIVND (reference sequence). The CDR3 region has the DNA TGTGCCAGTAGTGCCGGACAGGGGGCGGGAACCGGGGAGCTGTTTTTT. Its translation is CASSAGQGAGTGELFF.

CDR3 region: CASSGDSSYNEQFF. DNA of the CDR3: TGTGCCAGCAGTGGGGACAGCTCCTACAATGAGCAGTTCTTC. The rearrangement joins TRBV2 to TRBJ2-1; 7 bases map to TRBD1. The CDR3 covers 14 residues. The V gene's germline CDR1 is SNHLY and CDR2 FYNNEI. J was trimmed by 0 bases and V by 4 bases; bases with no gene match: 0.

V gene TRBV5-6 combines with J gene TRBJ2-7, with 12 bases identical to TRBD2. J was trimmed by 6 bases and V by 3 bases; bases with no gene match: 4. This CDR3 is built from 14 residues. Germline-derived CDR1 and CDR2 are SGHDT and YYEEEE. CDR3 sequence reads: CASSSGLAGSEQYF. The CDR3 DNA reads TGTGCCAGCAGCTCCGGACTAGCGGGATCCGAGCAGTACTTC. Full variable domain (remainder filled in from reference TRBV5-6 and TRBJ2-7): DAGVTQSPTHLIKTRGQQVTLRCSPKSGHDTVSWYQQALGQGPQFIFQYYEEEERQRGNFPDRFSGHQFPNYSSELNVNALLLGDSALYLCASSSGLAGSEQYFGPGTRLTVT.

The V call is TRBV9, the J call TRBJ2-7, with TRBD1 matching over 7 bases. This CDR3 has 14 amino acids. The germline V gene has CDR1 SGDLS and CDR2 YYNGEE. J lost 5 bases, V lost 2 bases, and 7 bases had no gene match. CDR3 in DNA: TGTGCCAGCAGCGTCTCTCCAGGGGGTCACGAGCAGTACTTC. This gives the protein CASSVSPGGHEQYF.

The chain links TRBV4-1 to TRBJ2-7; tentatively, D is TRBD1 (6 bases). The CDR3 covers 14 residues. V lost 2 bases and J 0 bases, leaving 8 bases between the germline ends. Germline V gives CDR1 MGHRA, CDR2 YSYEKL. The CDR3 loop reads CASSQRQVSYEQYF. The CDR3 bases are TGCGCCAGCAGCCAACGACAGGTCTCCTACGAGCAGTACTTC.

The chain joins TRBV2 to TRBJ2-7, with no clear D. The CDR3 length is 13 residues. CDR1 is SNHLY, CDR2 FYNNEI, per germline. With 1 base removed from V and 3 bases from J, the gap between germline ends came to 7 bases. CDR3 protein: CASSEGVVYEQYF. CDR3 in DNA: TGTGCCAGCAGTGAAGGTGTGGTCTACGAGCAGTACTTC.

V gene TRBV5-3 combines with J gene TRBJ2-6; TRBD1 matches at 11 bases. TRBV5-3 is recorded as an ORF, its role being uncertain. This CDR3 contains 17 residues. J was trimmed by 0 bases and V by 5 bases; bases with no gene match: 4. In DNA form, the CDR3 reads TGTGCCAGAAGAGCCGGGACAGGGGGCTCTGGGGCCAACGTCCTGACTTTC. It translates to CARRAGTGGSGANVLTF.

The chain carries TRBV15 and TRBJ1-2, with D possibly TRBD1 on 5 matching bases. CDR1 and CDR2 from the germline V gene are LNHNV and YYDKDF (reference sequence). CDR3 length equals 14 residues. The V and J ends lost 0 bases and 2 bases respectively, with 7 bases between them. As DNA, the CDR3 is TGTGCCACCAGCAGAGAAGACAGAAACTATGGCTACACCTTC. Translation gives CATSREDRNYGYTF.

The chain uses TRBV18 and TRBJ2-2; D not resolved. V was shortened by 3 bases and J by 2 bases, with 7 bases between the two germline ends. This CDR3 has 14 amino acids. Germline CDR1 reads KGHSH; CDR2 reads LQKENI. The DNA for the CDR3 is TGTGCCAGCTCACCCCGAGCTAACACCGGGGAGCTGTTTTTT. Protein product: CASSPRANTGELFF.

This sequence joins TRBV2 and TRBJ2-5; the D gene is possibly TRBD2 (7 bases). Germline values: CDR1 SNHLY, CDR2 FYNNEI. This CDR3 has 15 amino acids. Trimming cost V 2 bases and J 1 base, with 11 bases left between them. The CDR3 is CASSELRGAQETQYF. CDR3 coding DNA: TGTGCCAGCAGTGAACTCCGGGGGGCCCAAGAGACCCAGTACTTC. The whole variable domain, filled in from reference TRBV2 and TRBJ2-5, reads EPEVTQTPSHQVTQMGQEVILRCVPISNHLYFYWYRQILGQKVEFLVSFYNNEISEKSEIFDDQFSVERPDGSNFTLKIRSTKLEDSAMYFCASSELRGAQETQYFGPGTRLLVL.

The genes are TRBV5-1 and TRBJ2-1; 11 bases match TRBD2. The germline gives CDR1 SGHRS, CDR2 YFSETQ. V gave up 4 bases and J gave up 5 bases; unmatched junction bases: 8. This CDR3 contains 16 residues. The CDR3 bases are TGCGCCAGCAGCCAAGGACTAGCGGGTGGTAACAATGAGCAGTTCTTC. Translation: CASSQGLAGGNNEQFF.

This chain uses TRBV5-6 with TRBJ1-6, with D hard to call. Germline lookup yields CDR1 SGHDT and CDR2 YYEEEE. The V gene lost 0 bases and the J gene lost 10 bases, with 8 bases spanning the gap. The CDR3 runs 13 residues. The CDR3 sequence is CASSLDGPSPLHF. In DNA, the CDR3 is TGTGCCAGCAGCTTGGATGGCCCATCACCCCTCCACTTT. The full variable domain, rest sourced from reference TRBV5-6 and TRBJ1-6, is DAGVTQSPTHLIKTRGQQVTLRCSPKSGHDTVSWYQQALGQGPQFIFQYYEEEERQRGNFPDRFSGHQFPNYSSELNVNALLLGDSALYLCASSLDGPSPLHFGNGTRLTVT.

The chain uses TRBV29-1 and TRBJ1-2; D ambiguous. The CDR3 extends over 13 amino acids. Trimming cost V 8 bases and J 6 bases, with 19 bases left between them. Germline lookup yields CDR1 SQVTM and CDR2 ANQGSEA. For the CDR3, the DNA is TGCAGCATTCAGAGGACCGGACGTCATGGCTACACCTTC. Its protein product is CSIQRTGRHGYTF.

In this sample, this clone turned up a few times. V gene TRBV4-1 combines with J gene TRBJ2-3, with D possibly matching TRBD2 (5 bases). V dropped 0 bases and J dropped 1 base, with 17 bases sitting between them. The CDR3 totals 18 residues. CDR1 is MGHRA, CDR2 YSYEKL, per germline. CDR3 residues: CASSQDIGLIGGTDTQYF. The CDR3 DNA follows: TGCGCCAGCAGCCAAGATATAGGACTTATTGGAGGCACAGATACGCAGTATTTT.

CDR3 residues: CASSEAGTGGRLSGNTIYF. The CDR3 coding sequence is TGTGCCAGCAGTGAAGCCGGGACAGGGGGCCGTCTCTCTGGAAACACCATATATTTT. The chain uses TRBV6-1 and TRBJ1-3; 12 bases match TRBD1. The CDR3 is 19 residues long. In germline, CDR1 is MNHNS, CDR2 SASEGT. V lost 0 bases to trimming and J lost 0 bases; unmatched junction nucleotides: 6.